Listed below are T cell receptor beta chains from one sample, sequenced in a study of blood T cell repertoires in COVID-19. TCRdb keeps only in-frame clones here, not all; method: immunoSEQ multiplex PCR. The sample shows more than 250,000 clones, approximately 87% of them seen only once. Sequences were obtained from peripheral blood. Receptors originate from a human donor in a cohort sampled during active COVID-19. CDR3s include the opening cysteine and the closing phenylalanine or tryptophan. The D gene is left open where the match is weak. The size entry is marked missing in some rows and otherwise reads once, few, many or a size class.

d_gene	abundance	j_gene	v_gene	len	CDR3nt	CDR3aa
TRBD2	.	TRBJ2-3	TRBV10-1	14	TGCGCCAGCAGTGGACTAGCTAGCACAGATACGCAGTATTTT	CASSGLASTDTQYF
TRBD2	few	TRBJ2-3	TRBV5-8	16	TGTGCCAGCAGCTTGGGGACTAGCGGGAGTACTGATACGCAGTATTTT	CASSLGTSGSTDTQYF
TRBD1	.	TRBJ2-7	TRBV4-3	15	TGCGCCAGCAGCCAAGACGGGACAGCTTCTTACGAGCAGTACTTC	CASSQDGTASYEQYF
TRBD1	.	TRBJ1-4	TRBV4-2	17	TGTGCCAGCAGCCAATCTTCTTCAACGAACAGGGGTGAAAAACTGTTTTTT	CASSQSSSTNRGEKLFF
TRBD1	.	TRBJ2-7	TRBV18	15	TGTGCCAGCTCACAAACCGGGACAGTTCTCTACGAGCAGTACTTC	CASSQTGTVLYEQYF
TRBD1	.	TRBJ2-7	TRBV5-1	16	TGCGCCAGCAGCTTGCGACCCGGGACAGGGGGCGGCGAGCAGTACTTC	CASSLRPGTGGGEQYF
.	.	TRBJ2-1	TRBV11-2	12	TGTGCCAGCAGCTCCGGGGGCAATGAGCAGTTCTTC	CASSSGGNEQFF
TRBD1	.	TRBJ1-1	TRBV19	16	TGTGCCAGTAGAACCCGACAGGGGGCGATGAACACTGAAGCTTTCTTT	CASRTRQGAMNTEAFF
TRBD1	.	TRBJ1-1	TRBV27	13	TGTGCCAGCAGTTTACGAGGGACAGCTGAAGCTTTCTTT	CASSLRGTAEAFF
TRBD1	.	TRBJ2-7	TRBV5-1	15	TGCGCCAGCAGCAGTCAGGGACAGTCCGCCTACGAGCAGTACTTC	CASSSQGQSAYEQYF
.	.	TRBJ1-1	TRBV11-3	13	TGTGCCAGCAGCTTAGGAGGCGACACTGAAGCTTTCTTT	CASSLGGDTEAFF
TRBD2	.	TRBJ2-7	TRBV5-4	17	TGTGCCAGCAGCCGCGGACTAGCGGGAGCGCAATCCTCGGAGCAGTACTTC	CASSRGLAGAQSSEQYF
TRBD1	.	TRBJ2-2	TRBV6-6	16	TGTGCCAGCAGTGCGACAGGGGCCCTGAACACCGGGGAGCTGTTTTTT	CASSATGALNTGELFF
.	.	TRBJ1-6	TRBV6-5	16	TGTGCCAGCAGTTACTCGGAGAGCATCGCTTTTATGGCCCTCCACTTT	CASSYSESIAFMALHF
.	.	TRBJ1-6	TRBV12-3/TRBV12-4	13	TGTGCCAGCAGTGGACAGAATACTTCACCCCTCCACTTT	CASSGQNTSPLHF
.	.	TRBJ1-2	TRBV14	13	TGTGCCAGCAGCTCGAGCCTCTCCTATGGCTACACCTTC	CASSSSLSYGYTF